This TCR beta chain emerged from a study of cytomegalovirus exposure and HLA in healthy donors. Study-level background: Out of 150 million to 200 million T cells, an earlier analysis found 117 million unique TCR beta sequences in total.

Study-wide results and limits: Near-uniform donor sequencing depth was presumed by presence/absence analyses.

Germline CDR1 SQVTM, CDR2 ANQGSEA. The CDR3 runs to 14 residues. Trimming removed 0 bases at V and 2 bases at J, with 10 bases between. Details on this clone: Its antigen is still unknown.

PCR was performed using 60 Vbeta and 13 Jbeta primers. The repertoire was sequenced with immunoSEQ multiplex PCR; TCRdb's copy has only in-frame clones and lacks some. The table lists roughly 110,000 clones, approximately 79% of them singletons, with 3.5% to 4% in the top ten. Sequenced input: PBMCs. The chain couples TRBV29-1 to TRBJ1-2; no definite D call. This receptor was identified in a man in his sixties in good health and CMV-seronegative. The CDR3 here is CSVEDMGANYGYTF. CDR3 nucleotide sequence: TGCAGCGTTGAAGATATGGGAGCCAACTATGGCTACACCTTC.